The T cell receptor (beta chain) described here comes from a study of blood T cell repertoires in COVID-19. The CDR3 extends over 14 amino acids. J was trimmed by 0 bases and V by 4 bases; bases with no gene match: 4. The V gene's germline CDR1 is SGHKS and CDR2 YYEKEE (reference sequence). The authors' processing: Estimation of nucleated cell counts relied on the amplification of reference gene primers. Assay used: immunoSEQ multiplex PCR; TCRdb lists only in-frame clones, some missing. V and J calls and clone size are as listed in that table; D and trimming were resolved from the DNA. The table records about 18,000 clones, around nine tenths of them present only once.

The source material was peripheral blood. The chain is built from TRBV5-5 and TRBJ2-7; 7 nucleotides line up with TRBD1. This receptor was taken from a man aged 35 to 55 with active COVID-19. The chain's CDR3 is CASSPDRDSYEQYF. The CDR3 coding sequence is TGTGCCAGCAGCCCCGACAGGGACTCCTACGAGCAGTACTTC.